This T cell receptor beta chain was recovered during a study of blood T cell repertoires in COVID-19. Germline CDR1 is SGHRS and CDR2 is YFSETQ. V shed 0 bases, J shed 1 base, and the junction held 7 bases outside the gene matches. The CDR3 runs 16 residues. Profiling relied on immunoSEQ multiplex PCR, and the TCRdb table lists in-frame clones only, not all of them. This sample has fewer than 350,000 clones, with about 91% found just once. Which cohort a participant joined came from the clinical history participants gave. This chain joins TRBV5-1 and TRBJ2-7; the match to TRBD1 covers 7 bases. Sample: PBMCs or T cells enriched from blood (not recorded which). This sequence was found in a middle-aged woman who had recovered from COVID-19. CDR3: CASSLGGGLSSYEQYF. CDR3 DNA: TGCGCCAGCAGCTTGGGAGGGGGCCTTTCGTCCTACGAGCAGTACTTC.